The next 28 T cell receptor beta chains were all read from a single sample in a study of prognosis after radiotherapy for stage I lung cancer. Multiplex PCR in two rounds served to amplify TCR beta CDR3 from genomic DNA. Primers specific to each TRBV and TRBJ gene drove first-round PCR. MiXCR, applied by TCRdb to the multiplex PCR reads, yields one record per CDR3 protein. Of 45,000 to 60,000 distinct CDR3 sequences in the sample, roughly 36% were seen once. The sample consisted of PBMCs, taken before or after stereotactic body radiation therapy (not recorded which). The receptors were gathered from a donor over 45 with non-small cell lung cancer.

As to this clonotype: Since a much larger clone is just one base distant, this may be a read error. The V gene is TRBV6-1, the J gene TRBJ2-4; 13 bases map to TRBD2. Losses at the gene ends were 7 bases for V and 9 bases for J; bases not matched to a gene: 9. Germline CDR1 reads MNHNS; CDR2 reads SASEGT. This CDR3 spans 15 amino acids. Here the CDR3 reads CASIKLAGGRVIQYF. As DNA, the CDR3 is TGTGCCAGCATAAAACTAGCGGGAGGGCGAGTCATTCAGTACTTC.

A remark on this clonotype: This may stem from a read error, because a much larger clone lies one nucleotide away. Here the CDR3 reads CASSAIPGRDTQYF. CDR3 DNA: TGTGCCAGCAGCGCCATACCGGGTCGAGATACGCAGTATTTT. V and J are TRBV6-1 and TRBJ2-3, with unresolved D. The CDR3 contains 14 residues. V was cut by 6 bases and J by 5 bases, with 15 bases left in between. The germline V gene has CDR1 MNHNS and CDR2 SASEGT.

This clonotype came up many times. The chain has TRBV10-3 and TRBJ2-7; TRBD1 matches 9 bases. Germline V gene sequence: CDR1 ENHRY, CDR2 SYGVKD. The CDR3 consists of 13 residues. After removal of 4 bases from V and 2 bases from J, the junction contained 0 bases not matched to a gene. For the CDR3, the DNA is TGTGCCATCAGTGGACAGGGGGCCTACGAGCAGTACTTC. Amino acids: CAISGQGAYEQYF.

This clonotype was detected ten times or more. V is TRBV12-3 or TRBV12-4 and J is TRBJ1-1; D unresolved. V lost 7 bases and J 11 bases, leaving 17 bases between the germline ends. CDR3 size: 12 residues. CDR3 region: CASTGSWEEAFF. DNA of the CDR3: TGTGCCAGCACCGGGTCGTGGGAGGAGGCTTTCTTT.

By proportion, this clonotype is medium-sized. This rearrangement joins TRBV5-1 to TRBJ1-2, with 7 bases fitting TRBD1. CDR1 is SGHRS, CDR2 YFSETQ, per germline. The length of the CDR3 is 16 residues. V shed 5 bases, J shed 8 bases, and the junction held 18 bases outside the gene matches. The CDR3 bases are TGCGCCAGCAGTTCGATAACGGGACAGTCCTTAGAGGGCTACACCTTC. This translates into CASSSITGQSLEGYTF.

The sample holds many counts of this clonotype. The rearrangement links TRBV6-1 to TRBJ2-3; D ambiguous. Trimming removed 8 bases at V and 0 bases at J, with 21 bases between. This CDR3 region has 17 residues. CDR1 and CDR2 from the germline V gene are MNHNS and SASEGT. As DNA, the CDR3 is TGTGCCAGCTCACAATCGACGGACGGCACTAGCACAGATACGCAGTATTTT. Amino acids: CASSQSTDGTSTDTQYF.

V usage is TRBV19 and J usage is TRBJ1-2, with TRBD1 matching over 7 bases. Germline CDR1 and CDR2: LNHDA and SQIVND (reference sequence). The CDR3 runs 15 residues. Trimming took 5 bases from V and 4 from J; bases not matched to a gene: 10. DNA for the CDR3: TGTGCCAGTAGTGCCCGGGACAGCTCTCTCTATGGCTACACCTTC. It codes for CASSARDSSLYGYTF.

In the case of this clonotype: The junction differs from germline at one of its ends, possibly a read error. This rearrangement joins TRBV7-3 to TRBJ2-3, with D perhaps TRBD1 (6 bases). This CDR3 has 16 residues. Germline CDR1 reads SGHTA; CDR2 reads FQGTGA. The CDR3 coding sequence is TGTGCCGGCAGCCTGGGACACGGGCTGGGCACATATACGCAGTATTTT. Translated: CAGSLGHGLGTYTQYF.

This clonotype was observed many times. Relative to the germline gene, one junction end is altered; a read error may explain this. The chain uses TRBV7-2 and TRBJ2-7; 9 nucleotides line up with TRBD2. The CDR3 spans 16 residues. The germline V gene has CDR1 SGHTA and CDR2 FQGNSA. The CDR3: CASSLAGTSPHYEQYF. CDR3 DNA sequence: TGTGCCAGCAGCCTAGCTGGGACTAGCCCACACTACGAGCAGTACTTC.

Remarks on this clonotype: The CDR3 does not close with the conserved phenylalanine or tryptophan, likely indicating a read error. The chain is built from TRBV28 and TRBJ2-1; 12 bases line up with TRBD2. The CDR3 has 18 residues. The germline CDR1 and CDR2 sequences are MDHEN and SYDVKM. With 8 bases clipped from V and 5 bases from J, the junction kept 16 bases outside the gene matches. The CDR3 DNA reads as TGTGCCAGCCCTCCCGGGACTAGCGGGCGGCTGCACCACAATGAGCAGTTCTTA. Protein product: CASPPGTSGRLHHNEQFL.

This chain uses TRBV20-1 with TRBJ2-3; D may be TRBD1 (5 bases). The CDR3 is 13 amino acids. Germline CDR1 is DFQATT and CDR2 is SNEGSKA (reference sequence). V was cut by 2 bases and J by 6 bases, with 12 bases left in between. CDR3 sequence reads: CSARYPGWDTQYF. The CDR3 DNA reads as TGCAGTGCTAGATATCCAGGGTGGGATACGCAGTATTTT.

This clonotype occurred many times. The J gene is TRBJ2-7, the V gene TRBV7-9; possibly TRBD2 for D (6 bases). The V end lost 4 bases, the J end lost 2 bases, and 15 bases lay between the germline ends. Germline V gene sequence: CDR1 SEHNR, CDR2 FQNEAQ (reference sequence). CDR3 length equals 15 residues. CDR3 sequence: CASSSRDSTPYEQYF. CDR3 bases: TGTGCCAGCAGCTCCAGGGACTCGACCCCCTACGAGCAGTACTTC.

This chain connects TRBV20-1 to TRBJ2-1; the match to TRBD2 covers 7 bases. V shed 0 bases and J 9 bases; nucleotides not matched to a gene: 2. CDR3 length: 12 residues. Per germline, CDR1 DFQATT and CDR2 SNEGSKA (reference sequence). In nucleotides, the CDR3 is TGCAGTGCTAGAGAGCGGGAGTTTGAGCAGTTCTTC. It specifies CSAREREFEQFF.

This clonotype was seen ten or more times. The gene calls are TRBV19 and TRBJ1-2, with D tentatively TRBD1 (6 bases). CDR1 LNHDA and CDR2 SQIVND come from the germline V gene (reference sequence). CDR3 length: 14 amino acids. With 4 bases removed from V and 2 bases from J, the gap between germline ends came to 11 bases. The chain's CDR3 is CASSRQGPNYGYTF. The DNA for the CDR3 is TGTGCCAGTAGTAGGCAGGGGCCCAACTATGGCTACACCTTC.

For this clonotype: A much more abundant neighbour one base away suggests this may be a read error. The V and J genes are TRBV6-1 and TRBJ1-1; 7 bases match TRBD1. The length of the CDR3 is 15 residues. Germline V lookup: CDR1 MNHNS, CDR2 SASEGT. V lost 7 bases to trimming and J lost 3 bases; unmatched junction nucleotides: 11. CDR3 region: CASTQPYTGDTEAFF. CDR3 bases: TGTGCCAGCACTCAACCATACACAGGGGACACTGAAGCTTTCTTT.

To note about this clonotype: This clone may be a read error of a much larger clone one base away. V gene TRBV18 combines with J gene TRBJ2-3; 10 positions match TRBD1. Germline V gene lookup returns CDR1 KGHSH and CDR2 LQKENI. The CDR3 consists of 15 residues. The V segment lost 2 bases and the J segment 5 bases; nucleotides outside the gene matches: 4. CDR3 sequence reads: CASSPGTGDKDTQYF. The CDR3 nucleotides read TGTGCCAGCTCACCAGGGACAGGGGACAAAGATACGCAGTATTTT.

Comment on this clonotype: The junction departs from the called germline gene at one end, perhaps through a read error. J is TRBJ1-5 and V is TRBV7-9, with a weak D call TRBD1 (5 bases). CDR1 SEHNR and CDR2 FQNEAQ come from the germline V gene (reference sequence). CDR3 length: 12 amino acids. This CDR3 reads CASSKDNKPQHF. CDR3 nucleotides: TGTGCCAGCAGCAAGGACAATAAGCCCCAGCATTTT.

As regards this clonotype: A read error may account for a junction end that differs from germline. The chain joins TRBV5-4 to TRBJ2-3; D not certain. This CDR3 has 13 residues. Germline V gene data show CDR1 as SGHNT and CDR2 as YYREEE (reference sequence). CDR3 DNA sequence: TGTGCCAGCAGCTTAGACTCCACAGATACGCATTATTTT. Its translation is CASSLDSTDTHYF.

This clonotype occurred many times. The CDR3 DNA reads TGTGCCAGCAGCCCTCGCCGCTTAGTAGCGGGAACAGAGCTGTTTTTT. Amino acid sequence: CASSPRRLVAGTELFF. J is TRBJ2-2 and V is TRBV14, with 8 bases aligning to TRBD2. Trimming took 4 bases from V and 11 from J; bases not matched to a gene: 15. CDR1 and CDR2 (germline): SGHDN, FVKESK. This CDR3 comprises 16 residues.

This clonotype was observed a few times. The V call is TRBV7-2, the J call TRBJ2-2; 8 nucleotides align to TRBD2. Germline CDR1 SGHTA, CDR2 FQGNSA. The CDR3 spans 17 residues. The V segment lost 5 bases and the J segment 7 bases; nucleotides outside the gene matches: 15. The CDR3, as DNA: TGTGCCAGCAGCCCGAGGACTAGCAGGACCTTCGTCGGGGAGCTGTTTTTT. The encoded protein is CASSPRTSRTFVGELFF.

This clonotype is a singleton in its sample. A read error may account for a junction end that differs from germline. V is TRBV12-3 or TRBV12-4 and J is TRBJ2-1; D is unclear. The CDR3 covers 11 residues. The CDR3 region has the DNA TGTGCCAGCAGCCCTCGCGATGAGCAATTATTC. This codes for CASSPRDEQLF.

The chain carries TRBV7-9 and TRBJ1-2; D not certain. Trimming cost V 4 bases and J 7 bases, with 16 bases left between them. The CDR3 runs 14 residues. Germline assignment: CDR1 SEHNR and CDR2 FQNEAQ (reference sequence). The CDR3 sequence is CASSSQPVGLGYTF. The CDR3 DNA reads TGTGCCAGCAGCTCCCAACCTGTGGGTCTTGGCTACACCTTC.

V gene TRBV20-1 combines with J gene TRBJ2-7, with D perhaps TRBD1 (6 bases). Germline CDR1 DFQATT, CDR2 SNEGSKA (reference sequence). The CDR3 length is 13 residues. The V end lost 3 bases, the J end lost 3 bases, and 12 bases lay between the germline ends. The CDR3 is CSARGHLYYEQYF. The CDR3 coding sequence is TGCAGTGCTAGGGGACATTTATACTACGAGCAGTACTTC.

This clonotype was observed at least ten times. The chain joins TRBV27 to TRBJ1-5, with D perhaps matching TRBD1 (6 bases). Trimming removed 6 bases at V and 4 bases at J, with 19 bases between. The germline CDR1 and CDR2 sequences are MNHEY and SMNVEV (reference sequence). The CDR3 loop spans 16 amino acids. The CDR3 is CASSLLWSGENQPQHF. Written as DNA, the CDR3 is TGTGCCAGCAGCCTCCTCTGGTCAGGGGAAAATCAGCCCCAGCATTTT.

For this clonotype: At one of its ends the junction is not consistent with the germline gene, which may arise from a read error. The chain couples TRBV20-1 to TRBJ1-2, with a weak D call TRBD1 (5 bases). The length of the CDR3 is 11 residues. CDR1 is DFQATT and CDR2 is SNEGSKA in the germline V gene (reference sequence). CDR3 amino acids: CSAGDGASYTF. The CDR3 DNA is TGCAGTGCTGGAGATGGGGCTAGCTACACCTTC.

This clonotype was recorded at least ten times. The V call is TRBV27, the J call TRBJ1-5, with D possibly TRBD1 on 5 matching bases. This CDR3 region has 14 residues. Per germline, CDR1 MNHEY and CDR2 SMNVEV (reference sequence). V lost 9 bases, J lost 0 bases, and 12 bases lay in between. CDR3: CARSRVASNQPQHF. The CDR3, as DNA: TGTGCCAGGTCCAGGGTGGCTAGCAATCAGCCCCAGCATTTT.

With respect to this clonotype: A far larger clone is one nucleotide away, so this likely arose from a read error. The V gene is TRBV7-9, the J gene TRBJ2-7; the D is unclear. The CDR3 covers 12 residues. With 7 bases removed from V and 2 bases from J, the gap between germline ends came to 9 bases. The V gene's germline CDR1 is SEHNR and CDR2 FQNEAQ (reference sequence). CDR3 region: CASIVGTYEQYF. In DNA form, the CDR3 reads TGTGCCAGCATCGTGGGGACCTACGAGCAGTACTTC.

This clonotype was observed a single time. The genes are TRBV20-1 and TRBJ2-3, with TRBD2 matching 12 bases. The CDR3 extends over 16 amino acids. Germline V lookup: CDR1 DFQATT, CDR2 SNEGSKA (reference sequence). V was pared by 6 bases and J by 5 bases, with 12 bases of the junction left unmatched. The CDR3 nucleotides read TGCAGTGCCCCGAAGGCTAGCGGGAGGGTAGGAGATACGCAGTATTTT. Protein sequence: CSAPKASGRVGDTQYF.